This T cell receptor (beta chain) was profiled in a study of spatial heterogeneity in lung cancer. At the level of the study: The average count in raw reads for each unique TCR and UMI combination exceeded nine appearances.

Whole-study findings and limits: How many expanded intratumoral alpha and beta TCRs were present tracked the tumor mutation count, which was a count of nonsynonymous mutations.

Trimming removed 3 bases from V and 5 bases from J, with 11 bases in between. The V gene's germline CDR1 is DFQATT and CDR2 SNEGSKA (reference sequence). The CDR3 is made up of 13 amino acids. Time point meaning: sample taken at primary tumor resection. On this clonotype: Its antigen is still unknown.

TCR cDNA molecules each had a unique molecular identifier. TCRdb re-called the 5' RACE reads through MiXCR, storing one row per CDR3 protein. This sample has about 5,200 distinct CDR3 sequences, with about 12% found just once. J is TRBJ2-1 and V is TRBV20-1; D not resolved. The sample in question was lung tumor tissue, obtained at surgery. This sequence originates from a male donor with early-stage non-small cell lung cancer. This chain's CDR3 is CSASVHVDNEQFF. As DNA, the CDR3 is TGCAGTGCTAGTGTACATGTAGACAATGAGCAGTTCTTC.